The 18 T cell receptor beta chains listed next were all sequenced from one sample in a study of T cell repertoires and HLA-DP antigens. Measured with immunoSEQ multiplex PCR; TCRdb has only the in-frame clones, and not every one. In the table there are roughly 120,000 clones, 90% to 95% of which are singletons. For these TCRs, the target antigens are not known. The sample taken for sequencing was CD4+ T cells from PBMCs. The receptors come from a woman aged 18-29 years in good health and CMV-seronegative.

The CDR3 here is CASSSGQGGSYEQYF. DNA of the CDR3: TGTGCCAGCAGTTCGGGGCAGGGGGGTTCCTACGAGCAGTACTTC. The chain links TRBV6-5 to TRBJ2-7; perhaps TRBD1 as D (7 bases). This CDR3 region has 15 residues. Trimming stripped 4 bases from V and 1 base from J, with 14 bases between. Germline V lookup: CDR1 MNHEY, CDR2 SVGAGI.

The CDR3 DNA is TGCAGCGTCGGACAGGGGAAGAGTTACGAGCAGTACTTC. This gives the protein CSVGQGKSYEQYF. The chain joins TRBV29-1 to TRBJ2-7, with 9 bases matching TRBD1. Germline V gives CDR1 SQVTM, CDR2 ANQGSEA. This CDR3 region has 13 residues. V trimming: 6 bases; J trimming: 4 bases; junction bases outside the gene matches: 7.

The V gene is TRBV28, the J gene TRBJ1-4; D gene unclear. The V gene's germline CDR1 is MDHEN and CDR2 SYDVKM. The V end was cut by 3 bases, the J end by 10 bases, with 15 bases between. CDR3 size: 14 residues. The CDR3 coding sequence is TGTGCCAGCAGTTTGTTTTTGTTTGGAGGAAAACTGTTTTTT. Translated, it gives CASSLFLFGGKLFF.

The V call is TRBV29-1, the J call TRBJ1-5; 10 bases match TRBD1. Looked up from germline, CDR1 is SQVTM and CDR2 is ANQGSEA. The CDR3 covers 15 residues. Trimming removed 5 bases from V and 1 base from J; junction bases left unmatched: 5. The CDR3 region is CSVSGTGASNQPQHF. The CDR3 nucleotides read TGCAGCGTTTCCGGGACAGGGGCAAGCAATCAGCCCCAGCATTTT.

The V and J genes are TRBV9 and TRBJ2-5; 10 bases match TRBD2. The CDR3 sequence is 16 residues long. V lost 4 bases and J lost 13; bases outside the gene matches: 19. The germline CDR1 and CDR2 sequences are SGDLS and YYNGEE. The CDR3 is CASSSKAGGPNKGMYF. CDR3 DNA sequence: TGTGCCAGCAGCTCCAAAGCGGGAGGGCCGAATAAGGGGATGTACTTC.

This clone has only one observation. This chain uses TRBV18 with TRBJ1-1, with 10 bases lining up with TRBD1. From germline, CDR1 is KGHSH and CDR2 LQKENI. The trim removed 3 bases at V and 4 bases at J, leaving 8 bases unmatched. The CDR3 has 16 residues. CDR3 sequence (DNA): TGTGCCAGCTCACCTGGCGGGACAGGGGTGCTCACTGAAGCTTTCTTT. Translation gives CASSPGGTGVLTEAFF. The variable domain in full, with the rest retrieved from reference TRBV18 and TRBJ1-1, is NAGVMQNPRHLVRRRGQEARLRCSPMKGHSHVYWYRQLPEEGLKFMVYLQKENIIDESGMPKERFSAEFPKEGPSILRIQQVVRGDSAAYFCASSPGGTGVLTEAFFGQGTRLTVV.

V usage is TRBV25-1 and J usage is TRBJ2-7; 7 nucleotides align to TRBD1. The J segment lost 3 bases and the V segment lost 4 bases, leaving 12 bases of the junction unmatched. Germline V lookup: CDR1 MGHDK, CDR2 SYGVNS. The CDR3 runs to 16 residues. CDR3 sequence reads: CASSASTGTAFYEQYF. DNA of the CDR3: TGTGCCAGCAGTGCATCAACCGGGACAGCGTTCTACGAGCAGTACTTC.

The gene calls are TRBV15 and TRBJ2-1; D possibly uses TRBD1 or TRBD2 (5 bases each). The V gene's germline CDR1 is LNHNV and CDR2 YYDKDF (reference sequence). The CDR3 is 15 residues long. With 1 base removed from V and 10 bases from J, the gap between germline ends came to 17 bases. The CDR3 coding sequence is TGTGCCACCAGCAGAGTTGGGGGTATCGCTAGGGAGCAGTTCTTC. This gives the protein CATSRVGGIAREQFF.

This clone was recorded once. V is TRBV5-4 and J is TRBJ2-1; 10 bases line up with TRBD2. There are 15 residues in the CDR3. Germline CDR1 and CDR2: SGHNT and YYREEE (reference sequence). J was trimmed by 3 bases and V by 4 bases; bases with no gene match: 4. CDR3 sequence reads: CASSISGGNYNEQFF. The CDR3, as DNA: TGTGCCAGCAGCATTAGCGGGGGGAACTACAATGAGCAGTTCTTC.

The chain joins TRBV18 to TRBJ1-1, with 7 bases aligning to TRBD1. The CDR3 is 14 amino acids. Germline V lookup: CDR1 KGHSH, CDR2 LQKENI. V was pared by 3 bases and J by 0 bases, with 1 base of the junction left unmatched. CDR3 DNA: TGTGCCAGCTCACCGGGACAGATGAACACTGAAGCTTTCTTT. Translation gives CASSPGQMNTEAFF.

The rearrangement uses TRBV5-4 and TRBJ2-1; no firm D call. CDR1 SGHNT and CDR2 YYREEE come from the germline V gene (reference sequence). V was cut by 2 bases and J by 1 base, with 7 bases left in between. The CDR3 sequence is 14 residues long. The CDR3 region has the DNA TGTGCCAGCAGCTTTCCGGGTTCCTACAATGAGCAGTTCTTC. This gives the protein CASSFPGSYNEQFF.

This chain joins TRBV18 and TRBJ2-7; perhaps TRBD1 as D (5 bases). The CDR3 loop spans 14 amino acids. Germline V gene data show CDR1 as KGHSH and CDR2 as LQKENI. Trimming stripped 3 bases from V and 6 bases from J, with 15 bases between. CDR3 loop: CASSPLGRVSEQYF. The CDR3 nucleotides read TGTGCCAGCTCACCTCTAGGCAGGGTGAGCGAGCAGTACTTC.

This rearrangement joins TRBV6-5 to TRBJ2-2, with D uncertain. V gave up 0 bases and J gave up 7 bases, with 9 bases separating them. Germline V gene sequence: CDR1 MNHEY, CDR2 SVGAGI. The CDR3 runs to 14 residues. The CDR3 bases are TGTGCCAGCAGTTACTCAATTCCGGTCGGGGAGCTGTTTTTT. As protein: CASSYSIPVGELFF.

This chain uses TRBV2 with TRBJ2-7; TRBD2 might be the D (5 bases). V shed 8 bases and J shed 2 bases, with 13 bases lying between them. This CDR3 contains 13 residues. Germline CDR1 reads SNHLY; CDR2 reads FYNNEI. CDR3 region: CASGVRGTYEQYV. DNA of the CDR3: TGTGCCAGCGGTGTTCGGGGAACCTACGAGCAGTACGTC.

This chain uses TRBV7-9 with TRBJ2-7; TRBD2 agrees at 10 bases. The CDR3 extends over 16 amino acids. Germline V gene sequence: CDR1 SEHNR, CDR2 FQNEAQ (reference sequence). After removal of 4 bases from V and 3 bases from J, the junction contained 9 bases not matched to a gene. The CDR3 spells CASSYYSAGGVYEQYF. The CDR3 nucleotides read TGTGCCAGCAGCTACTACTCAGCGGGAGGGGTCTACGAGCAGTACTTC. Filled out from reference TRBV7-9 and TRBJ2-7, the complete variable domain reads DTGVSQNPRHKITKRGQNVTFRCDPISEHNRLYWYRQTLGQGPEFLTYFQNEAQLEKSRLLSDRFSAERPKGSFSTLEIQRTEQGDSAMYLCASSYYSAGGVYEQYFGPGTRLTVT.

About this clone itself: The sample carries other DNA sequences with the same CDR3. The chain joins TRBV7-2 to TRBJ1-5; D unresolved. CDR1 and CDR2 from the germline V gene are SGHTA and FQGNSA. The V and J ends lost 2 bases and 1 base respectively, with 0 bases between them. The CDR3 has 12 amino acids. The CDR3 sequence: CASSLSNQPQHF. Written as DNA, the CDR3 is TGTGCCAGCAGCTTAAGCAATCAGCCCCAGCATTTT.

J is TRBJ2-3 and V is TRBV18; D perhaps matches TRBD2 (5 bases). Trimming cost V 1 base and J 0 bases, with 17 bases left between them. CDR1 and CDR2 from the germline V gene are KGHSH and LQKENI. This CDR3 contains 18 residues. The CDR3 DNA follows: TGTGCCAGCTCACCACGCATCCGGGGAACTCCAAGCACAGATACGCAGTATTTT. Translating it yields CASSPRIRGTPSTDTQYF.

This rearrangement joins TRBV5-4 to TRBJ2-7; the match to TRBD2 covers 7 bases. Germline V gene data show CDR1 as SGHNT and CDR2 as YYREEE (reference sequence). J was trimmed by 0 bases and V by 5 bases; bases with no gene match: 5. The CDR3 loop spans 14 amino acids. CDR3 sequence (DNA): TGTGCCAGCAGGGACGCGGGAGTCTCCTACGAGCAGTACTTC. The encoded protein is CASRDAGVSYEQYF.